The present T cell receptor (beta chain) was sequenced within a study of identical twins. Per germline, CDR1 SGHTA and CDR2 FQGTGA. The CDR3 is 13 amino acids. TCRdb re-called the 5' RACE reads through MiXCR, storing one row per CDR3 protein. The table has 420,000 or so distinct CDR3 sequences, less than 20% seen once. Every one of the donors was a healthy Caucasian. This clonotype was observed many times. Its specificity is not known. An end of the junction differs from the germline gene, which may be a read error. Study findings and constraints: Insertions were fewer in abundant cord blood beta clonotypes, whereas memory repertoires showed none of this pattern. One should note that invariant MAIT and iNKT cells could partly confound zero-insertion analyses.

This clonotype originated in a man aged 45-60 years in good health. The genes are TRBV7-3 and TRBJ1-1; D gene ambiguous. Material: naive T cells sorted from blood. The CDR3 loop is CASSLTMNTEAFF. The CDR3 nucleotides are TGTGCCAGCAGCCTAACAATGAACACTGAAGCTTTCTTT.